This T cell receptor (beta chain) was captured by sequencing in a study of neurological immune-mediated disorders. Whole-study results and caveats: Healthy controls had more TCR clonal expansion than multiple sclerosis, which showed the least, whereas HTLV-1-associated myelopathy showed the most. The absence of any CDR3 amino acid sequence shared by expanded clones across subjects suggests that repertoires were private in all groups.

A total of 2 million PBMCs stored at -80 degrees C provided the unsorted libraries. This clonotype was recorded many times. Antigen unknown. Looked up from germline, CDR1 is MNHNY and CDR2 is SVGAGI (reference sequence). The CDR3 is 14 residues long. V shed 5 bases and J 6 bases; nucleotides not matched to a gene: 3. MiXCR was run by TCRdb on the 5' RACE reads, yielding one entry per CDR3 protein. The sample consists of tens of thousands of distinct CDR3 sequences, 3% to 4% of them appearing once. The sequenced sample was PBMCs. The TCR was taken from a woman aged 45-59 years with multiple sclerosis. The chain recombines TRBV6-6 with TRBJ2-1; 11 positions agree with TRBD2. This chain's CDR3 is CASSRSGRVNEQFF. The CDR3 DNA reads TGTGCCAGCAGTCGTAGCGGGAGGGTCAATGAGCAGTTCTTC.